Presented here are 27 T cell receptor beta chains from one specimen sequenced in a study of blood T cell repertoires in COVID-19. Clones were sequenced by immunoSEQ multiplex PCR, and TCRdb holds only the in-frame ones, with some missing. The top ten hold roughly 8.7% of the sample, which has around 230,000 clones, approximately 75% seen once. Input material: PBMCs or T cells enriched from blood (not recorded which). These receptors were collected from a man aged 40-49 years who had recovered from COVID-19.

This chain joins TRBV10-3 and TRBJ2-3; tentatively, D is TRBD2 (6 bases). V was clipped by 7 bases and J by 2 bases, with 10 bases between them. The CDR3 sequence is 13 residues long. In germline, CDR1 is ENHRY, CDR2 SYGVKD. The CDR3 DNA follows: TGTGCCATCAAACTAGCTCTCACAGATACGCAGTATTTT. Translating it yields CAIKLALTDTQYF.

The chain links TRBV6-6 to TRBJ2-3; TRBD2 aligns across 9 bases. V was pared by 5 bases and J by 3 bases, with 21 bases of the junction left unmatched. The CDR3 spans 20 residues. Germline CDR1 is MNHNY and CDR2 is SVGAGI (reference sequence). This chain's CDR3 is CASSRTTLAGTISRTDTQYF. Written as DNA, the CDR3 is TGTGCCAGCAGTCGGACGACGCTAGCGGGGACGATATCTAGGACAGATACGCAGTATTTT.

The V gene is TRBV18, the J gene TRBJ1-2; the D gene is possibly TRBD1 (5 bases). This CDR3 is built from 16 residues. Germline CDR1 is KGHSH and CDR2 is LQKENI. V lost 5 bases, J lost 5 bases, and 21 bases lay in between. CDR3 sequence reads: CASSAQGSGLWYGYTF. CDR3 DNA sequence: TGTGCCAGCTCAGCCCAGGGATCTGGTTTATGGTATGGCTACACCTTC. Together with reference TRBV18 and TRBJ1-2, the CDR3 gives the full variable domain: NAGVMQNPRHLVRRRGQEARLRCSPMKGHSHVYWYRQLPEEGLKFMVYLQKENIIDESGMPKERFSAEFPKEGPSILRIQQVVRGDSAAYFCASSAQGSGLWYGYTFGSGTRLTVV.

The CDR3 DNA reads TGTGCCAGCACGCCGGTTTACGACATTCGCACAGATACGCAGTATTTT. Protein sequence: CASTPVYDIRTDTQYF. The V call is TRBV11-2, the J call TRBJ2-3; D gene ambiguous. The CDR3 has 16 residues. Trimming shortened V by 7 bases and J by 1 base, and 18 bases separated the two germline ends. Germline V gene sequence: CDR1 SGHAT, CDR2 FQNNGV.

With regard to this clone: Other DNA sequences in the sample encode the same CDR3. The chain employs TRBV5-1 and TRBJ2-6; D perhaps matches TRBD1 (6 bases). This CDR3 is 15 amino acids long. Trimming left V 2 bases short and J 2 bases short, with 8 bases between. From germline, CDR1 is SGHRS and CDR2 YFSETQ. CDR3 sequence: CASSLGGAGANVLTF. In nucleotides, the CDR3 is TGCGCCAGCAGCTTAGGGGGAGCTGGGGCCAACGTCCTGACTTTC.

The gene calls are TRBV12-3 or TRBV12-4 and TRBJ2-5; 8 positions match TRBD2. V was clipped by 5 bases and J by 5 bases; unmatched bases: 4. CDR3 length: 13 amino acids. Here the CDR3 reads CASSSGSFETQYF. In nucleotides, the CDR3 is TGTGCCAGCAGTAGCGGGAGTTTTGAGACCCAGTACTTC.

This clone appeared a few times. The CDR3 reads CASSPRAAGGYTF. The CDR3 DNA reads as TGTGCCAGCAGCCCAAGGGCCGCGGGTGGCTACACCTTC. The chain uses TRBV14 and TRBJ1-2; D gene ambiguous. Germline V CDR1 and CDR2: SGHDN, FVKESK. CDR3 length: 13 amino acids. With 4 bases removed from V and 7 bases from J, the gap between germline ends came to 13 bases. Together with reference TRBV14 and TRBJ1-2, the CDR3 gives the full variable domain: EAGVTQFPSHSVIEKGQTVTLRCDPISGHDNLYWYRRVMGKEIKFLLHFVKESKQDESGMPNNRFLAERTGGTYSTLKVQPAELEDSGVYFCASSPRAAGGYTFGSGTRLTVV.

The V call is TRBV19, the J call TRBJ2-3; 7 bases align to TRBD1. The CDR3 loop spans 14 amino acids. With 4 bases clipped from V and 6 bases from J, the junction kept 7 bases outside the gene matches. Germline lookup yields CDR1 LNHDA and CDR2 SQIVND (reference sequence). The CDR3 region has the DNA TGTGCCAGTAGTACAACAGGGGATTGGGATACGCAGTATTTT. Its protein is CASSTTGDWDTQYF. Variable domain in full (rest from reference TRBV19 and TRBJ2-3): DGGITQSPKYLFRKEGQNVTLSCEQNLNHDAMYWYRQDPGQGLRLIYYSQIVNDFQKGDIAEGYSVSREKKESFPLTVTSAQKNPTAFYLCASSTTGDWDTQYFGPGTRLTVL.

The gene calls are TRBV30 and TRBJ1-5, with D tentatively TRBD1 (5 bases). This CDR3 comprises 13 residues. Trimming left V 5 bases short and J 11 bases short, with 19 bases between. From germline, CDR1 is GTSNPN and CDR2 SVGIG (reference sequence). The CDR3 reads CAWGLGGAPAQHF. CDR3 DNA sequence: TGTGCCTGGGGCCTGGGAGGGGCGCCGGCCCAGCATTTT.

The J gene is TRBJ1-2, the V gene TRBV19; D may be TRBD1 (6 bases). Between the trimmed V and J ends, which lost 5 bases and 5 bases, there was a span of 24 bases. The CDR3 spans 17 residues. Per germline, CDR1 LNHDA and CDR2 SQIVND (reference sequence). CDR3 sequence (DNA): TGTGCCAGTAGTTTTAAGACAGGACTCGTGACTTCTTATGGCTACACCTTC. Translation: CASSFKTGLVTSYGYTF.

CDR3 residues: CASSAQGLYGYTF. In nucleotides, the CDR3 is TGTGCCAGCAGTGCCCAGGGACTCTATGGCTACACCTTC. The gene calls are TRBV2 and TRBJ1-2; weak D call: TRBD1 (5 bases). This CDR3 comprises 13 residues. V gave up 4 bases and J gave up 4 bases, with 10 bases separating them. Per germline, CDR1 SNHLY and CDR2 FYNNEI. Full variable domain (remainder filled in from reference TRBV2 and TRBJ1-2): EPEVTQTPSHQVTQMGQEVILRCVPISNHLYFYWYRQILGQKVEFLVSFYNNEISEKSEIFDDQFSVERPDGSNFTLKIRSTKLEDSAMYFCASSAQGLYGYTFGSGTRLTVV.

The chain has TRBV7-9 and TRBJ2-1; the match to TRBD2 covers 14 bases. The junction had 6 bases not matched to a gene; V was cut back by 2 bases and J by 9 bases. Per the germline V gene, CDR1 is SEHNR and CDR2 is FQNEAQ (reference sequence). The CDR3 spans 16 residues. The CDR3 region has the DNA TGTGCCAGCAGCTTACTTGGGACTAGCGGGAGAGGTGAGCAGTTCTTC. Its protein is CASSLLGTSGRGEQFF.

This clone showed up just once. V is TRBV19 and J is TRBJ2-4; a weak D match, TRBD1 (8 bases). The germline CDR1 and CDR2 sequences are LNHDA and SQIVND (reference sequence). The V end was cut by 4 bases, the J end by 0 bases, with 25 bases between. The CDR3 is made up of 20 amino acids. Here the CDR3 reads CASSNPLGQGGYLAKNIQYF. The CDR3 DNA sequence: TGTGCCAGTAGTAATCCGCTCGGACAGGGAGGGTACTTAGCCAAAAACATTCAGTACTTC.

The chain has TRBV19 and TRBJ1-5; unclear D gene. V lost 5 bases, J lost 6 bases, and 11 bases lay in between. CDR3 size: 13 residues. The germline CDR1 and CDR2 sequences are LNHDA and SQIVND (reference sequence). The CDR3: CASSDVVSQPQHF. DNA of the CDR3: TGTGCCAGTAGTGATGTCGTGAGTCAGCCCCAGCATTTT.

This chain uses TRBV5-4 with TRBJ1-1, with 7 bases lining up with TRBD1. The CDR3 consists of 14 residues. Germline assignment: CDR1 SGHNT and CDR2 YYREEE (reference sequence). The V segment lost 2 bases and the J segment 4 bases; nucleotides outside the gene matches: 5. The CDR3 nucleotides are TGTGCCAGCAGCTTAACAGGGGTAACCACTGAAGCTTTCTTT. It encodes CASSLTGVTTEAFF.

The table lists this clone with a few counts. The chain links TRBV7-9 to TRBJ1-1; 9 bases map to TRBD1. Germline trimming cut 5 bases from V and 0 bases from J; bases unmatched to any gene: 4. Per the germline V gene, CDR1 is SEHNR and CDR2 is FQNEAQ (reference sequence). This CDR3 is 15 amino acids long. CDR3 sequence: CASSHGQGLNTEAFF. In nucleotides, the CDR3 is TGTGCCAGCAGCCACGGACAGGGGCTGAACACTGAAGCTTTCTTT.

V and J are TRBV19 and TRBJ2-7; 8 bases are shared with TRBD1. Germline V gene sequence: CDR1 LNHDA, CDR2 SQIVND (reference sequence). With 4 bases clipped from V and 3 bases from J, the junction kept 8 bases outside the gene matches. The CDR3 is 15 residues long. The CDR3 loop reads CASSTGGQGHYEQYF. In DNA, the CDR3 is TGTGCCAGTAGTACTGGTGGACAGGGCCACTACGAGCAGTACTTC.

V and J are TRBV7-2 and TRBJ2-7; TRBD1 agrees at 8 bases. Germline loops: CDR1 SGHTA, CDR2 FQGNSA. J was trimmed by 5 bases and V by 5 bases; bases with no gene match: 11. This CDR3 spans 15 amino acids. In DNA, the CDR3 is TGTGCCAGCAGCCAATGGACAGGGAATAATAACGAGCAGTACTTC. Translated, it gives CASSQWTGNNNEQYF.

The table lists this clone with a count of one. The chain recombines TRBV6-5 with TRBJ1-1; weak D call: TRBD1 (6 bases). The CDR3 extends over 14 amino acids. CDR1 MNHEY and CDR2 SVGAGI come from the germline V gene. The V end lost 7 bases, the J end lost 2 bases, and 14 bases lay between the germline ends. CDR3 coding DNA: TGTGCCAGCACCATAACAGGGCTTAACACTGAAGCTTTCTTT. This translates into CASTITGLNTEAFF.

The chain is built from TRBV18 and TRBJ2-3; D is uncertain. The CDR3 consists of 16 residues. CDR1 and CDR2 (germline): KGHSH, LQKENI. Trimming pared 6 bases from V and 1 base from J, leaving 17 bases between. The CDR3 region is CASSLNLRPGTDTQYF. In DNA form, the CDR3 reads TGTGCCAGCTCCCTTAACCTTCGCCCGGGCACAGATACGCAGTATTTT.

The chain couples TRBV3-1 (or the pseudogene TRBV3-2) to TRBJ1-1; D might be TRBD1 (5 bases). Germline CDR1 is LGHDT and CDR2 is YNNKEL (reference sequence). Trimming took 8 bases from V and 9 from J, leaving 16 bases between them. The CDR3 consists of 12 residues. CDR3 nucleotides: TGTGCCAGCTCTCACCCTAGACAGAAAGCTTTCTTT. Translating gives CASSHPRQKAFF.

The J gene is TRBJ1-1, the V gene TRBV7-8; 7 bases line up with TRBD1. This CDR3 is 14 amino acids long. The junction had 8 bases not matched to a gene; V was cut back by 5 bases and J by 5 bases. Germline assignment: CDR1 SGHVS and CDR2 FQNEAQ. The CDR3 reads CASSLQGVGTEAFF. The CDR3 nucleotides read TGTGCCAGCAGCCTTCAGGGGGTTGGGACTGAAGCTTTCTTT.

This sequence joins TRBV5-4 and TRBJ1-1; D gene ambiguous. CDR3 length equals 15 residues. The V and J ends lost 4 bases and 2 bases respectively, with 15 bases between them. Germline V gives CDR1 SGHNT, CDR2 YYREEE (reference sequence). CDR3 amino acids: CASSPAGSSNTEAFF. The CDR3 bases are TGTGCCAGCAGCCCGGCCGGGTCATCTAACACTGAAGCTTTCTTT.

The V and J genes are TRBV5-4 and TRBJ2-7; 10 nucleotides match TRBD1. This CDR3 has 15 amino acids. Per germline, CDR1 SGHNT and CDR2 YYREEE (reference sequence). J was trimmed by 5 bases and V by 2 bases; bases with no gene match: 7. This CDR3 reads CASSFGGTGVNEQYF. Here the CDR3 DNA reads TGTGCCAGCAGCTTTGGCGGGACAGGGGTGAACGAGCAGTACTTC.

The CDR3 DNA sequence: TGTGCCAGCAGCCCGGGTCCAAGTTCTAACTATGGCTACACCTTC. This encodes CASSPGPSSNYGYTF. The chain combines TRBV3-1 (or the pseudogene TRBV3-2) with TRBJ1-2; D is undetermined. CDR1 is LGHDT, CDR2 YNNKEL, per germline (reference sequence). V dropped 4 bases and J dropped 0 bases, with 12 bases sitting between them. There are 15 residues in the CDR3.

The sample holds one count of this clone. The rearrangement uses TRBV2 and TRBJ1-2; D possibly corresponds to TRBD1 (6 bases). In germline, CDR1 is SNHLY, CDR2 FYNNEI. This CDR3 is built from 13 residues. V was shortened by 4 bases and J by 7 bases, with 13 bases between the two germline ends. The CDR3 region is CASSGQGPIGYTF. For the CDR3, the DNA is TGTGCCAGCAGTGGGCAGGGGCCTATTGGCTACACCTTC. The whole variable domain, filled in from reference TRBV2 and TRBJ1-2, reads EPEVTQTPSHQVTQMGQEVILRCVPISNHLYFYWYRQILGQKVEFLVSFYNNEISEKSEIFDDQFSVERPDGSNFTLKIRSTKLEDSAMYFCASSGQGPIGYTFGSGTRLTVV.

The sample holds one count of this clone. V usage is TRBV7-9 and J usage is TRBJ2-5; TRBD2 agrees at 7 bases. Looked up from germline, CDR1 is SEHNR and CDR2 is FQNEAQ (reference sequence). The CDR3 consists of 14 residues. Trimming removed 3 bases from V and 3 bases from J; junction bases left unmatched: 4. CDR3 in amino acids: CASSFPAGKETQYF. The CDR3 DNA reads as TGTGCCAGCAGCTTTCCAGCGGGGAAAGAGACCCAGTACTTC.